The 20 T cell receptor beta chains listed next were all sequenced from one sample in a study of Graves' ophthalmopathy and Graves' hyperthyroidism. Researchers took RNA transcripts and amplified TCR beta CDR3 regions from them. In the first round, RT-PCR was carried out with HTBI primers, and a multiplex PCR formed the second round. TCRdb processed the multiplex PCR reads anew with MiXCR; each CDR3 protein has one entry. The profile shows around 1,200,000 distinct CDR3 sequences, 35% to 45% of them singletons. Sequencing used peripheral blood or thyroid tissue (not recorded which). Receptors originate from an adult man with Graves' hyperthyroidism.

The V and J genes are TRBV10-3 and TRBJ2-6; D remains unclear. The CDR3 length is 16 residues. Trimming left V 10 bases short and J 0 bases short, with 16 bases between. Germline CDR1 is ENHRY and CDR2 is SYGVKD. Here the CDR3 reads CASRRNLHSGANVLTF. CDR3 DNA sequence: TGTGCCAGCAGAAGAAATCTGCACTCTGGGGCCAACGTCCTGACTTTC.

V and J are TRBV30 and TRBJ2-5, with TRBD2 identical over 8 bases. The germline gives CDR1 GTSNPN, CDR2 SVGIG (reference sequence). This CDR3 is 13 amino acids long. V was pared by 2 bases and J by 5 bases, with 4 bases of the junction left unmatched. The CDR3 here is CAWSRGGRETQYF. CDR3 DNA: TGTGCCTGGAGTCGGGGGGGGAGGGAGACCCAGTACTTC.

There are many counts of this clonotype. The gene calls are TRBV7-2 and TRBJ1-2, with a tentative D call TRBD1 (5 bases). The V gene's germline CDR1 is SGHTA and CDR2 FQGNSA. CDR3 length: 13 residues. V was pared by 3 bases and J by 8 bases, with 13 bases between. CDR3 DNA: TGTGCCAGCAGCTTTTACCGGGACCGCGGCTACACCTTC. Its protein product is CASSFYRDRGYTF.

This clonotype showed up many times. The chain joins TRBV5-1 to TRBJ1-5; D is perhaps TRBD1 (6 bases). CDR1 and CDR2 from the germline V gene are SGHRS and YFSETQ. The CDR3 extends over 14 amino acids. The ends were cut back, 0 bases at V and 6 bases at J, with 10 bases in the middle. The CDR3 reads CASSLDREGQPQHF. CDR3 DNA sequence: TGCGCCAGCAGCTTGGACAGGGAGGGTCAGCCCCAGCATTTT.

This clonotype was recorded once. A much larger clone is a single base away; this may be a read error. J is TRBJ2-5 and V is TRBV20-1, with D tentatively TRBD2 (5 bases). This CDR3 spans 14 amino acids. The V end lost 5 bases, the J end lost 9 bases, and 22 bases lay between the germline ends. Germline V lookup: CDR1 DFQATT, CDR2 SNEGSKA (reference sequence). In DNA, the CDR3 is TGCAGTGCTTTTGGGATTGGCGGAAAGGAGGCCCAGTACTTC. Translation gives CSAFGIGGKEAQYF.

The table lists this clonotype with many counts. This chain uses TRBV7-2 with TRBJ2-5, with D unclear. CDR3 length: 14 residues. Germline V gives CDR1 SGHTA, CDR2 FQGNSA. With 5 bases removed from V and 4 bases from J, the gap between germline ends came to 14 bases. CDR3 DNA: TGTGCCAGCAGCGGTCGGATGAGCTCAGAGACCCAGTACTTC. It codes for CASSGRMSSETQYF.

This clonotype showed up many times. The chain employs TRBV20-1 and TRBJ1-4, with TRBD1 as a possible D gene (5 bases). CDR1 and CDR2 (germline): DFQATT, SNEGSKA (reference sequence). The CDR3 has 13 residues. V was shortened by 0 bases and J by 8 bases, with 10 bases between the two germline ends. CDR3 coding DNA: TGCAGTGCTAGAGAGCTGGGGCGGGAAAAACTGTTTTTT. Residues: CSARELGREKLFF.

V usage is TRBV20-1 and J usage is TRBJ2-5, with D perhaps TRBD1 (5 bases). V was shortened by 1 base and J by 4 bases, with 16 bases between the two germline ends. Germline CDR1 is DFQATT and CDR2 is SNEGSKA (reference sequence). The CDR3 consists of 15 residues. The CDR3 reads CSARVLVQVGETQYF. The DNA for the CDR3 is TGCAGTGCTAGAGTACTCGTACAGGTCGGAGAGACCCAGTACTTC.

This clonotype was counted ten times or more. The gene calls are TRBV9 and TRBJ1-5; D is perhaps TRBD1 (5 bases). CDR3 length equals 16 residues. With 3 bases removed from V and 7 bases from J, the gap between germline ends came to 20 bases. CDR1 is SGDLS, CDR2 YYNGEE, per germline. CDR3 DNA: TGTGCCAGCAGCGGAGGACGGCAGGGCTCAGACCAGCCCCAGCATTTT. Its translation is CASSGGRQGSDQPQHF.

This clonotype was recorded at least ten times. V usage is TRBV19 and J usage is TRBJ2-7; tentatively, D is TRBD2 (6 bases). Trimming took off 0 bases at V and 7 bases at J, with 7 bases between the two ends. CDR3 length: 12 amino acids. Germline CDR1 and CDR2: LNHDA and SQIVND (reference sequence). The DNA of the CDR3 is TGTGCCAGTAGTATAGAGGGAGGAGAGCAGTACTTC. Encoded protein: CASSIEGGEQYF.

J is TRBJ1-1 and V is TRBV20-1, with no clear D. Per the germline V gene, CDR1 is DFQATT and CDR2 is SNEGSKA (reference sequence). The CDR3 runs 15 residues. Trimming took 6 bases from V and 1 from J, leaving 18 bases between them. Written as DNA, the CDR3 is TGCAGTGCCGGCGCCATTTATGGTCCGAACACTGAAGCTTTCTTT. It specifies CSAGAIYGPNTEAFF.

The rearrangement links TRBV19 to TRBJ2-6; 10 bases map to TRBD2. The CDR3 is 17 amino acids. With V trimmed by 3 bases and J by 1 base, 3 bases remained unmatched. The germline gives CDR1 LNHDA, CDR2 SQIVND (reference sequence). CDR3 in DNA: TGTGCCAGTAGTATTCAAGCGGGGGGGTCTGGGGCCAACGTCCTGACTTTC. Encoded protein: CASSIQAGGSGANVLTF.

This clonotype was seen at least ten times. This chain joins TRBV6-5 and TRBJ1-5; no definite D call. V was trimmed by 2 bases and J by 2 bases, leaving 13 bases between them. This CDR3 has 16 amino acids. Germline assignment: CDR1 MNHEY and CDR2 SVGAGI. The CDR3 sequence: CASSYAARLGNQPQHF. CDR3 in DNA: TGTGCCAGCAGTTACGCCGCCAGGCTAGGCAATCAGCCCCAGCATTTT.

This clonotype was observed a handful of times. J is TRBJ2-2 and V is TRBV10-3; D is perhaps TRBD1 (5 bases). Germline loops: CDR1 ENHRY, CDR2 SYGVKD. The CDR3 is 16 residues long. V was pared by 5 bases and J by 1 base, with 14 bases between. The CDR3: CAISPSTVENTGELFF. CDR3 DNA sequence: TGTGCCATCAGTCCCTCGACAGTAGAGAACACCGGGGAGCTGTTTTTT.

This sequence joins TRBV7-9 and TRBJ1-1; 9 bases are a match to TRBD1. Per the germline V gene, CDR1 is SEHNR and CDR2 is FQNEAQ (reference sequence). The J segment lost 7 bases and the V segment lost 3 bases, leaving 9 bases of the junction unmatched. CDR3 length equals 15 residues. CDR3 bases: TGTGCCAGCAGCTTGACAGGGACAGGGCCTGTTGAAGCTTTCTTT. Translation gives CASSLTGTGPVEAFF.

This clonotype was seen ten or more times. This rearrangement joins TRBV19 to TRBJ1-6; D not certain. Trimming pared 3 bases from V and 9 bases from J, leaving 15 bases between. The germline V gene encodes CDR1 LNHDA and CDR2 SQIVND (reference sequence). The CDR3 is 15 residues long. The DNA for the CDR3 is TGTGCCAGTAGTATGACTACGGGGTACGGTTCACCCCTCCACTTT. This codes for CASSMTTGYGSPLHF.

This clonotype has only a few counts. This may be a read error, as it is one base from a much larger clone. The CDR3 does not close with the conserved phenylalanine or tryptophan, likely indicating a read error. In DNA form, the CDR3 reads TGCAGTGCAGGGACGGGGGTATCCGGCTACACCCTC. Its protein product is CSAGTGVSGYTL. The chain has TRBV20-1 and TRBJ1-2; D possibly corresponds to TRBD1 (5 bases). The germline V gene has CDR1 DFQATT and CDR2 SNEGSKA (reference sequence). The V end was cut by 6 bases, the J end by 8 bases, with 16 bases between. The CDR3 sequence is 12 residues long.

V gene TRBV10-2 combines with J gene TRBJ2-2, with TRBD2 identical over 11 bases. V shed 2 bases and J 4 bases; nucleotides not matched to a gene: 3. Per the germline V gene, CDR1 is WSHSY and CDR2 is SAAADI. The CDR3 sequence is 16 residues long. CDR3 DNA: TGCGCCAGCAGTGAGCCGGGACTAGCGGTCACCGGGGAGCTGTTTTTT. Amino acids: CASSEPGLAVTGELFF.

A note on this clonotype: The junction differs from germline at one of its ends, possibly a read error. The V call is TRBV7-3, the J call TRBJ2-5; TRBD2 aligns across 7 bases. The germline CDR1 and CDR2 sequences are SGHTA and FQGTGA. This CDR3 region has 15 residues. CDR3 in DNA: TGTTCCAGCAGCTTAGCCGGGAGGCTCCAAGAGACCCAGTACTTC. Residues: CSSSLAGRLQETQYF.

This clonotype was observed at least ten times. CDR3 protein: CASSTSRNAAGNTIYF. The CDR3 coding sequence is TGCGCCAGCAGTACGTCAAGAAATGCCGCTGGAAACACCATATATTTT. The V call is TRBV10-2, the J call TRBJ1-3; unclear D gene. The germline gives CDR1 WSHSY, CDR2 SAAADI. This CDR3 spans 16 amino acids. Trimming took off 5 bases at V and 2 bases at J, with 16 bases between the two ends.